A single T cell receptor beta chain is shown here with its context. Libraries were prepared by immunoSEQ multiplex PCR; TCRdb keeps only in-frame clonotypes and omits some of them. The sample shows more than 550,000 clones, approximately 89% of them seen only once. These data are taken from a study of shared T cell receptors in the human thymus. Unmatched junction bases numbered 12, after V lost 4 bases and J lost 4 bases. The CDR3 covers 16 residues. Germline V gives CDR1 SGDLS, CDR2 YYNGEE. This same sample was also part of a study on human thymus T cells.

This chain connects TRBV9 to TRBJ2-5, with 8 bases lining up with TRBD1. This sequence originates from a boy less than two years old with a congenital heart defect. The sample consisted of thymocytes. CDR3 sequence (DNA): TGTGCCAGCAGCTTACCAGACAGGGGCGGTGGAGAGACCCAGTACTTC. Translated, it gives CASSLPDRGGGETQYF.